The next 9 T cell receptor beta chains were all read from a single sample in a study of molecular identifiers for immune sequencing clone quantification. MiXCR, run by TCRdb on the PCR reads, gives a single entry per CDR3 protein. The sample has approximately 590,000 distinct CDR3 sequences, roughly 25% seen once. The sequenced material came from naive CD8+ T cells from blood, with Jurkat cell RNA spiked in. Indicated subset: FACS-sorted CD8+CD4-CCR7+CD45RA+ naive T cells. These receptors were collected from a human donor in good health. Some libraries in this study had Jurkat cell RNA spiked in.

This clonotype has more than one count but fewer than ten. V usage is TRBV28 and J usage is TRBJ1-1; maybe TRBD1 (6 bases). This CDR3 has 18 amino acids. With 1 base removed from V and 0 bases from J, the gap between germline ends came to 18 bases. The germline V gene encodes CDR1 MDHEN and CDR2 SYDVKM. The CDR3 DNA reads as TGTGCCAGCAGTTTATCGCAGGGGTGGGGGGCGGTGAACACTGAAGCTTTCTTT. This codes for CASSLSQGWGAVNTEAFF.

This clonotype was counted at least ten times. The V gene is TRBV7-2, the J gene TRBJ1-5, with D unclear. This CDR3 is 14 amino acids long. V was cut by 2 bases and J by 1 base, with 6 bases left in between. The V gene's germline CDR1 is SGHTA and CDR2 FQGNSA. In DNA form, the CDR3 reads TGTGCCAGCAGCTTATTTCCAAGCAATCAGCCCCAGCATTTT. Translation gives CASSLFPSNQPQHF.

The rearrangement uses TRBV5-1 and TRBJ1-4, with 8 nucleotides matching TRBD1. Looked up from germline, CDR1 is SGHRS and CDR2 is YFSETQ. The ends lost 4 bases at V and 4 bases at J; junction bases unmatched: 12. The CDR3 consists of 17 residues. This chain's CDR3 is CASSPPRDRRDNEKLFF. The CDR3 region has the DNA TGCGCCAGCAGCCCGCCCCGGGACAGGAGAGATAATGAAAAACTGTTTTTT.

This chain uses TRBV7-9 with TRBJ2-7; D remains ambiguous. The CDR3 runs 16 residues. Between the trimmed V and J ends, which lost 5 bases and 7 bases, there was a span of 24 bases. Germline CDR1 reads SEHNR; CDR2 reads FQNEAQ (reference sequence). The CDR3 loop reads CASSLMRQVATDEQYF. CDR3 DNA sequence: TGTGCCAGCAGCCTAATGCGACAAGTAGCAACGGATGAGCAGTACTTC. Supplemented by reference TRBV7-9 and TRBJ2-7, the full variable domain reads DTGVSQNPRHKITKRGQNVTFRCDPISEHNRLYWYRQTLGQGPEFLTYFQNEAQLEKSRLLSDRFSAERPKGSFSTLEIQRTEQGDSAMYLCASSLMRQVATDEQYFGPGTRLTVT.

This clonotype was observed at least ten times. CDR3 DNA sequence: TGTGCCAGCAGTTGGACTAGCGCCCAAGAGACCCAGTACTTC. The encoded protein is CASSWTSAQETQYF. The rearrangement uses TRBV6-2 or TRBV6-3 and TRBJ2-5; TRBD2 aligns across 9 bases. Per germline, CDR1 MNHEY and CDR2 SVGEGT. With 4 bases clipped from V and 1 base from J, the junction kept 1 base outside the gene matches. CDR3 size: 14 residues.

The sample holds a few counts of this clonotype. The rearrangement uses TRBV9 and TRBJ2-7, with 9 bases fitting TRBD1. With V trimmed by 4 bases and J by 0 bases, 5 bases remained unmatched. The V gene's germline CDR1 is SGDLS and CDR2 YYNGEE. The CDR3 is made up of 15 amino acids. The chain's CDR3 is CASSPWDRASYEQYF. CDR3 nucleotides: TGTGCCAGCAGCCCTTGGGACAGGGCCTCCTACGAGCAGTACTTC.

This clonotype was counted many times. This rearrangement joins TRBV9 to TRBJ1-1; D is possibly TRBD1 (5 bases). The V gene's germline CDR1 is SGDLS and CDR2 YYNGEE. V gave up 0 bases and J gave up 0 bases, with 18 bases separating them. This CDR3 is built from 18 residues. CDR3 nucleotide sequence: TGTGCCAGCAGCGTAGTTAGGGGAAGAGGAGGGTTGAACACTGAAGCTTTCTTT. It codes for CASSVVRGRGGLNTEAFF.

In this sample, this clonotype turned up a few times. An end of the junction differs from the germline gene, which may be a read error. This chain links TRBV28 with TRBJ2-5; TRBD1 matches at 7 bases. The CDR3 contains 14 residues. CDR1 is MDHEN and CDR2 is SYDVKM in the germline V gene. The CDR3 region is CASSNGTVREPQYF. CDR3 coding DNA: TGTGCCAGCAGTAATGGGACAGTTCGAGAGCCCCAGTACTTC. The entire variable domain, with the rest obtained from reference TRBV28 and TRBJ2-5, is as follows: DVKVTQSSRYLVKRTGEKVFLECVQDMDHENMFWYRQDPGLGLRLIYFSYDVKMKEKGDIPEGYSVSREKKERFSLILESASTNQTSMYLCASSNGTVREPQYFGPGTRLLVL.

A note on this clonotype: The CDR3 end shows no conserved phenylalanine or tryptophan, and so a read error is likely. CDR3 coding DNA: TGTGCCAGCGGCTTGACTAGAGACGAGCAGTACTCC. This translates into CASGLTRDEQYS. This chain links TRBV12-3 or TRBV12-4 with TRBJ2-7; D is possibly TRBD2 (6 bases). This CDR3 spans 12 amino acids. Deletions cut 8 bases from V and 5 bases from J, with 13 bases between.